The 5 T cell receptor beta chains reported below all come from one sample, sequenced in a study of blood T cell repertoires in COVID-19. Method: immunoSEQ multiplex PCR; TCRdb's copy keeps in-frame clones and lacks some. The sample holds about 140,000 clones, about 75% seen once. Sequencing input: PBMCs or T cells enriched from blood (not recorded which). These receptors originate from a woman aged 45 to 65 who had recovered from COVID-19.

The chain combines TRBV6-5 with TRBJ2-7; 11 bases agree with TRBD2. The CDR3 contains 15 residues. The V gene end was trimmed by 3 bases and the J gene end by 5 bases; junction bases not matched to a gene: 6. The germline gives CDR1 MNHEY, CDR2 SVGAGI. This CDR3 reads CASSYNSGGADEQYF. The CDR3 DNA reads TGTGCCAGCAGTTATAATAGCGGGGGGGCCGACGAGCAGTACTTC.

The J gene is TRBJ1-4, the V gene TRBV5-1, with 7 nucleotides matching TRBD1. Germline V lookup: CDR1 SGHRS, CDR2 YFSETQ. After removal of 4 bases from V and 3 bases from J, the junction contained 9 bases not matched to a gene. The CDR3 is 16 residues long. CDR3 in DNA: TGCGCCAGCAGCACAAGTAACAGGGGTCCTAATGAAAAACTGTTTTTT. Its protein is CASSTSNRGPNEKLFF.

CDR3 sequence (DNA): TGTGCCAGCAGCTATTCTAGCGAACACGAGCAGTACTTC. The encoded protein is CASSYSSEHEQYF. The V and J genes are TRBV7-3 and TRBJ2-7; weak D call: TRBD2 (6 bases). Germline CDR1 reads SGHTA; CDR2 reads FQGTGA. The length of the CDR3 is 13 residues. The V end lost 4 bases, the J end lost 5 bases, and 12 bases lay between the germline ends.

The rearrangement joins TRBV25-1 to TRBJ2-3; D might be TRBD2 (6 bases). Germline assignment: CDR1 MGHDK and CDR2 SYGVNS. There are 13 residues in the CDR3. V was pared by 2 bases and J by 4 bases, with 7 bases between. The CDR3 nucleotides read TGTGCCAGCAGTGAAGGAGGGGCAGATACGCAGTATTTT. Protein sequence: CASSEGGADTQYF.

This clone was counted between two and nine times. The chain has TRBV7-2 and TRBJ1-3, with D unresolved. Germline V gene lookup returns CDR1 SGHTA and CDR2 FQGNSA. V was pared by 5 bases and J by 4 bases, with 9 bases between. The CDR3 extends over 13 amino acids. The CDR3 here is CASSRRLGNTIYF. In nucleotides, the CDR3 is TGTGCCAGCAGCCGCCGACTAGGAAACACCATATATTTT.